One and the same sample provided the 9 T cell receptor beta chains below, sequenced in a study of blood T cell repertoires in COVID-19. Some clones are missing from TCRdb's copy, which holds only in-frame ones; the method was immunoSEQ multiplex PCR. The sample carries more than 150,000 clones, roughly nine tenths recorded once. Sequenced input: peripheral blood. The receptors here all came from a man aged 45 to 65 with acute or convalescent COVID-19.

The J gene is TRBJ2-5, the V gene TRBV7-8, with D possibly being TRBD2 (5 bases). The V end lost 4 bases, the J end lost 5 bases, and 20 bases lay between the germline ends. Germline V gives CDR1 SGHVS, CDR2 FQNEAQ. CDR3 size: 16 residues. CDR3 amino acids: CASSSRGGAGGETQYF. In nucleotides, the CDR3 is TGTGCCAGCAGCTCTCGCGGCGGTGCTGGCGGGGAGACCCAGTACTTC.

This chain connects TRBV11-3 to TRBJ2-2, with 7 bases lining up with TRBD1. After removal of 5 bases from V and 4 bases from J, the junction contained 4 bases not matched to a gene. This CDR3 contains 14 residues. CDR1 is SGHNT and CDR2 is YENEEA in the germline V gene. The CDR3 DNA follows: TGTGCCAGCAGCCAACAGGGGTTCACCGGGGAGCTGTTTTTT. This codes for CASSQQGFTGELFF.

This chain connects TRBV18 to TRBJ1-5; D is uncertain. The CDR3 is 13 amino acids. The ends were cut back, 6 bases at V and 5 bases at J, with 11 bases in the middle. Germline V CDR1 and CDR2: KGHSH, LQKENI. Here the CDR3 reads CASSPAPDQPQHF. The CDR3 DNA reads as TGTGCCAGCTCCCCCGCTCCAGATCAGCCCCAGCATTTT.

V usage is TRBV15 and J usage is TRBJ2-1; 7 bases map to TRBD2. Trimming cost V 5 bases and J 4 bases; bases outside gene matches: 2. Germline V gene lookup returns CDR1 LNHNV and CDR2 YYDKDF (reference sequence). The CDR3 runs to 13 residues. CDR3 in amino acids: CATSGGGYNEQFF. Written as DNA, the CDR3 is TGTGCCACCAGCGGGGGAGGGTACAATGAGCAGTTCTTC.

The rearrangement joins TRBV29-1 to TRBJ2-7, with TRBD1 matching over 9 bases. CDR1 SQVTM and CDR2 ANQGSEA come from the germline V gene. Losses at the gene ends were 4 bases for V and 6 bases for J; bases not matched to a gene: 4. The CDR3 extends over 12 amino acids. The CDR3 sequence: CSVGGTGFEQYF. The CDR3 bases are TGCAGCGTTGGGGGGACAGGGTTCGAGCAGTACTTC.

The chain joins TRBV7-8 to TRBJ1-2; perhaps TRBD1 as D (6 bases). Germline loops: CDR1 SGHVS, CDR2 FQNEAQ. CDR3 size: 13 residues. V was pared by 1 base and J by 5 bases, with 8 bases between. As DNA, the CDR3 is TGTGCCAGCAGCTTAGGGACAGTTTATGGCTACACCTTC. Its protein product is CASSLGTVYGYTF.

V usage is TRBV5-1 and J usage is TRBJ2-1; 8 positions agree with TRBD2. The CDR3 length is 15 residues. CDR1 SGHRS and CDR2 YFSETQ come from the germline V gene. Trimming cost V 4 bases and J 2 bases; bases outside gene matches: 5. The CDR3 DNA is TGCGCCAGCAGCCTGAGCGGGGGCGCCTACAATGAGCAGTTCTTC. This encodes CASSLSGGAYNEQFF. Filled out from reference TRBV5-1 and TRBJ2-1, the complete variable domain reads KAGVTQTPRYLIKTRGQQVTLSCSPISGHRSVSWYQQTPGQGLQFLFEYFSETQRNKGNFPGRFSGRQFSNSRSEMNVSTLELGDSALYLCASSLSGGAYNEQFFGPGTRLTVL.

The rearrangement links TRBV7-2 to TRBJ2-2; 12 bases align to TRBD1. V shed 3 bases and J 7 bases; nucleotides not matched to a gene: 9. Per germline, CDR1 SGHTA and CDR2 FQGNSA. The CDR3 runs 17 residues. In nucleotides, the CDR3 is TGTGCCAGCAGCTTCTCCGGGACAGGGGGCCTGGGCGGGGAGCTGTTTTTT. It specifies CASSFSGTGGLGGELFF.

This chain connects TRBV7-6 to TRBJ2-5, with a weak D call TRBD2 (5 bases). V lost 1 base and J 5 bases, leaving 11 bases between the germline ends. Germline V lookup: CDR1 SGHVS, CDR2 FNYEAQ. The CDR3 extends over 14 amino acids. This CDR3 reads CASSLESGGETQYF. The CDR3 nucleotides are TGTGCCAGCAGCTTAGAAAGCGGCGGGGAGACCCAGTACTTC.